The next 22 T cell receptor beta chains were all read from a single sample in a study of Ad26.COV2.S vaccination and SARS-CoV-2 variants. Treatment denoted: some 20 received Ad26.COV2.S at low or high dose, single or two shots; roughly five received placebo; per-sample allocation not given. Collection of the samples took place on day 63 after the first injection of vaccine or placebo. Repertoires were generated with immunoSEQ multiplex PCR, while TCRdb's copy carries only in-frame clones and drops some. The sample has about 260,000 clones; roughly 89% are singletons. Sequencing used peripheral blood, obtained in a trial of Ad26.COV2.S vaccine versus placebo. These TCRs come from a person aged 18 to 59 who received the Ad26.COV2.S COVID-19 vaccine or a placebo.

On this clone: One end of the junction does not line up with germline, which may come from a read error. The chain has TRBV7-7 and TRBJ2-5; D possibly corresponds to TRBD1 (6 bases). The CDR3 has 13 amino acids. CDR1 is SSHAT and CDR2 is FNYEAQ in the germline V gene (reference sequence). CDR3 DNA: TGTGCTAGCAGCTCCGGGGCCAGGGGGACCCAGTACTTC. Translated, it gives CASSSGARGTQYF.

The chain uses TRBV3-1 (or the pseudogene TRBV3-2) and TRBJ2-1; 7 nucleotides line up with TRBD2. The CDR3 totals 17 residues. The germline gives CDR1 LGHDT, CDR2 YNNKEL (reference sequence). V lost 0 bases to trimming and J lost 8 bases; unmatched junction nucleotides: 13. In DNA, the CDR3 is TGTGCCAGCAGCCAAGATTGGCTCGCGGGAGACTTCTATGAGCAGTTCTTC. Translation gives CASSQDWLAGDFYEQFF.

CDR3 sequence (DNA): TGTGCCAGCAGCCCTGACAGGGATTCTCAGCCCCAGCATTTT. Amino acid sequence: CASSPDRDSQPQHF. The chain combines TRBV5-4 with TRBJ1-5, with TRBD1 identical over 7 bases. Germline assignment: CDR1 SGHNT and CDR2 YYREEE (reference sequence). Losses at the gene ends were 4 bases for V and 6 bases for J; bases not matched to a gene: 7. The CDR3 totals 14 residues.

This sequence joins TRBV3-1 (or the pseudogene TRBV3-2) and TRBJ2-7, with TRBD2 matching over 7 bases. Germline-derived CDR1 and CDR2 are LGHDT and YNNKEL (reference sequence). CDR3 size: 14 residues. V gave up 8 bases and J gave up 6 bases; unmatched junction bases: 13. The CDR3 coding sequence is TGTGCCAGCTTGGGGGGGGGACGGAGTGCCGAGCAGTACGTC. It specifies CASLGGGRSAEQYV.

The chain links TRBV3-1 (or the pseudogene TRBV3-2) to TRBJ2-2, with a tentative D call TRBD2 (6 bases). CDR1 and CDR2 from the germline V gene are LGHDT and YNNKEL (reference sequence). V was cut by 5 bases and J by 4 bases, with 11 bases left in between. The CDR3 runs 14 residues. The CDR3 DNA sequence: TGTGCCAGCAGCAAAACGGGACTCACCGGGGAGCTGTTTTTT. This gives the protein CASSKTGLTGELFF.

This clone appeared a single time. The chain joins TRBV6-2 or TRBV6-3 to TRBJ1-5; 9 bases align to TRBD1. The CDR3 covers 14 residues. Losses at the gene ends were 2 bases for V and 6 bases for J; bases not matched to a gene: 2. Germline V CDR1 and CDR2: MNHEY, SVGEGT. The CDR3 sequence: CASSYTGGGQPQHF. The CDR3 DNA reads TGTGCCAGCAGTTACACAGGGGGCGGTCAGCCCCAGCATTTT.

This chain joins TRBV10-3 and TRBJ2-4; the match to TRBD2 covers 8 bases. After removal of 3 bases from V and 4 bases from J, the junction contained 2 bases not matched to a gene. The CDR3 has 14 amino acids. The germline CDR1 and CDR2 sequences are ENHRY and SYGVKD. Written as DNA, the CDR3 is TGTGCCATCAGTGACGGGAGGGAGAAAAACATTCAGTACTTC. The encoded protein is CAISDGREKNIQYF.

The chain combines TRBV7-8 with TRBJ1-6, with a tentative D call TRBD1 (5 bases). The V gene lost 5 bases and the J gene lost 9 bases, with 23 bases spanning the gap. From germline, CDR1 is SGHVS and CDR2 FQNEAQ. The CDR3 loop spans 17 amino acids. CDR3 protein: CASSQPRDARVGSPLHF. CDR3 coding DNA: TGTGCCAGCAGCCAACCAAGGGACGCCAGGGTGGGTTCACCCCTCCACTTT.

The chain uses TRBV25-1 and TRBJ2-3; D remains ambiguous. Per germline, CDR1 MGHDK and CDR2 SYGVNS. The CDR3 totals 13 residues. Between the trimmed V and J ends, which lost 8 bases and 3 bases, there was a span of 12 bases. CDR3 residues: CASGWGTTDTQYF. As DNA, the CDR3 is TGTGCCAGCGGGTGGGGTACGACAGATACGCAGTATTTT.

This clone was detected a few times. The V gene is TRBV4-1, the J gene TRBJ1-1; D call uncertain. Germline CDR1 MGHRA, CDR2 YSYEKL. Trimming took off 1 base at V and 0 bases at J, with 12 bases between the two ends. This CDR3 comprises 16 residues. The CDR3 DNA is TGCGCCAGCAGCCAAGGGCGTCCAGTCATGAACACTGAAGCTTTCTTT. It is translated as CASSQGRPVMNTEAFF.

CDR3 nucleotide sequence: TGTGCCAGCAGCTGGGACAGGGAGCTCTACGAGCAGTACTTC. It yields the protein CASSWDRELYEQYF. The J gene is TRBJ2-7, the V gene TRBV5-6; 9 nucleotides align to TRBD1. Germline CDR1 SGHDT, CDR2 YYEEEE. The CDR3 consists of 14 residues. J was trimmed by 3 bases and V by 3 bases; bases with no gene match: 4.

Concerning this clone itself: It is unclear where the CDR3 begins or ends on the DNA, so no DNA is shown, and the CDR3 is as TCRdb lists it. The chain has TRBV30 and TRBJ1-3. Per germline, CDR1 GTSNPN and CDR2 SVGIG (reference sequence). The CDR3 adds up to 12 amino acids, both ends counted. The CDR3 sequence: CAWSVFLSTIYF.

This clone was counted once. V is TRBV18 and J is TRBJ2-7; unclear D gene. The CDR3 runs 13 residues. Trimming pared 3 bases from V and 6 bases from J, leaving 12 bases between. Germline V gene data show CDR1 as KGHSH and CDR2 as LQKENI. CDR3 residues: CASSPGWEREQYV. As DNA, the CDR3 is TGTGCCAGCTCACCTGGGTGGGAACGCGAGCAGTACGTC.

V gene TRBV5-1 combines with J gene TRBJ1-4; TRBD1 matches at 9 bases. The J segment lost 8 bases and the V segment lost 4 bases, leaving 9 bases of the junction unmatched. The CDR3 is 15 amino acids. Germline CDR1 is SGHRS and CDR2 is YFSETQ. CDR3 nucleotides: TGCGCCAGCAGCAGAACAGGGGGCACGGTAGAAAAACTGTTTTTT. Translation gives CASSRTGGTVEKLFF.

The V call is TRBV7-9, the J call TRBJ1-3; a possible D gene is TRBD1 (6 bases). This CDR3 is built from 16 residues. Trimming shortened V by 1 base and J by 4 bases, and 14 bases separated the two germline ends. The germline gives CDR1 SEHNR, CDR2 FQNEAQ (reference sequence). CDR3 bases: TGTGCCAGCAGCTTAGATTATGGGACACACGGAAACACCATATATTTT. Amino acid sequence: CASSLDYGTHGNTIYF.

The rearrangement joins TRBV18 to TRBJ1-2; TRBD1 matches at 7 bases. Germline V gene data show CDR1 as KGHSH and CDR2 as LQKENI. The V segment lost 3 bases and the J segment 2 bases; nucleotides outside the gene matches: 0. The CDR3 is made up of 13 amino acids. CDR3 region: CASSPGQNYGYTF. The CDR3 DNA follows: TGTGCCAGCTCACCGGGACAGAACTATGGCTACACCTTC.

The rearrangement uses TRBV18 and TRBJ2-7; perhaps D is TRBD1 or TRBD2 (5 bases each). V lost 2 bases, J lost 9 bases, and 11 bases lay in between. CDR3 size: 12 residues. CDR1 KGHSH and CDR2 LQKENI come from the germline V gene. The CDR3 DNA sequence: TGTGCCAGCTCACCATCCCAGGGAGTGCAGTACGTC. It codes for CASSPSQGVQYV.

The rearrangement links TRBV7-9 to TRBJ2-1; 7 bases are a match to TRBD2. Germline V gives CDR1 SEHNR, CDR2 FQNEAQ (reference sequence). The CDR3 length is 17 residues. V dropped 0 bases and J dropped 1; count of bases not matched to a gene: 6. The CDR3 coding sequence is TGTGCCAGCAGCTTAGCCGGGGTGCGGGAGTCCTACAATGAGCAGTTCTTC. It specifies CASSLAGVRESYNEQFF.

A remark on this clone: Other nucleotide sequences from this sample produce the same CDR3. The chain uses TRBV3-1 (or the pseudogene TRBV3-2) and TRBJ2-2, with no clear D. The CDR3 is made up of 14 amino acids. The V end lost 0 bases, the J end lost 5 bases, and 7 bases lay between the germline ends. Germline CDR1 reads LGHDT; CDR2 reads YNNKEL (reference sequence). CDR3 nucleotides: TGTGCCAGCAGCCAAGATGGTAGAACCGGGGAGCTGTTTTTT. Protein sequence: CASSQDGRTGELFF.

The chain joins TRBV7-3 to TRBJ2-1, with 11 bases matching TRBD2. The CDR3 extends over 17 amino acids. Germline V gene lookup returns CDR1 SGHTA and CDR2 FQGTGA. The junction had 10 bases not matched to a gene; V was cut back by 5 bases and J by 4 bases. CDR3 residues: CASSQVGTSGSYNEQFF. The CDR3 region has the DNA TGTGCCAGCAGCCAAGTAGGGACTAGCGGTTCATACAATGAGCAGTTCTTC.

This chain links TRBV19 with TRBJ1-5, with TRBD1 as a possible D gene (5 bases). Per germline, CDR1 LNHDA and CDR2 SQIVND (reference sequence). The CDR3 is made up of 14 amino acids. Deletions cut 3 bases from V and 7 bases from J, with 13 bases between. Here the CDR3 DNA reads TGTGCCAGTAGTATTCCAGGGAGTGTACAGCCCCAGCATTTT. Amino acids: CASSIPGSVQPQHF.

The rearrangement joins TRBV7-9 to TRBJ2-3; 11 bases fit TRBD1. The ends lost 3 bases at V and 3 bases at J; junction bases unmatched: 2. Germline-derived CDR1 and CDR2 are SEHNR and FQNEAQ (reference sequence). There are 15 residues in the CDR3. The CDR3 sequence: CASSLDRGRTDTQYF. The CDR3 region has the DNA TGTGCCAGCAGCTTGGACAGGGGGCGGACAGATACGCAGTATTTT.